The 8 T cell receptor beta chains below were found in one sample sequenced in a study of blood T cell repertoires in COVID-19. Libraries were prepared by immunoSEQ multiplex PCR; TCRdb keeps only in-frame clonotypes and omits some of them. The sample yields about 440,000 clones, about 90% seen once. Specimen: PBMCs or T cells enriched from blood (not recorded which). Source of these receptors: a woman aged 18-29 years with acute COVID-19.

The V gene is TRBV4-3, the J gene TRBJ2-7, with D tentatively TRBD2 (6 bases). V was shortened by 0 bases and J by 2 bases, with 14 bases between the two germline ends. Germline V CDR1 and CDR2: LGHNA, YSLEER. There are 16 residues in the CDR3. CDR3 sequence reads: CASSQDAGGGAYEQYF. The CDR3 DNA is TGCGCCAGCAGCCAAGATGCCGGCGGAGGGGCCTACGAGCAGTACTTC.

V and J are TRBV14 and TRBJ2-4; 8 nucleotides line up with TRBD1. Germline V gene lookup returns CDR1 SGHDN and CDR2 FVKESK. The trim removed 0 bases at V and 2 bases at J, leaving 3 bases unmatched. There are 16 residues in the CDR3. The CDR3: CASSQETGDTKNIQYF. CDR3 DNA: TGTGCCAGCAGCCAAGAGACAGGGGACACCAAAAACATTCAGTACTTC.

The chain has TRBV24-1 and TRBJ2-3, with TRBD2 as a possible D gene (7 bases). CDR1 is KGHDR, CDR2 SFDVKD, per germline. This CDR3 is 15 amino acids long. Trimming left V 8 bases short and J 5 bases short, with 19 bases between. The DNA of the CDR3 is TGTGCCACCACAAACGAGGGGGGGCTCGGAGATACGCAGTATTTT. Amino acids: CATTNEGGLGDTQYF.

This clone has a single count. V and J are TRBV5-1 and TRBJ2-1, with TRBD1 as a possible D gene (5 bases). CDR3 size: 14 residues. The germline gives CDR1 SGHRS, CDR2 YFSETQ. Trimming pared 1 base from V and 8 bases from J, leaving 13 bases between. CDR3 coding DNA: TGCGCCAGCAGCTTGAGGGGTGGGGTCGATGAGCAGTTCTTC. Residues: CASSLRGGVDEQFF. Full variable domain (remainder filled in from reference TRBV5-1 and TRBJ2-1): KAGVTQTPRYLIKTRGQQVTLSCSPISGHRSVSWYQQTPGQGLQFLFEYFSETQRNKGNFPGRFSGRQFSNSRSEMNVSTLELGDSALYLCASSLRGGVDEQFFGPGTRLTVL.

The V call is TRBV6-5, the J call TRBJ2-7, with TRBD2 matching 7 bases. Losses at the gene ends were 6 bases for V and 0 bases for J; bases not matched to a gene: 2. The length of the CDR3 is 13 residues. Germline assignment: CDR1 MNHEY and CDR2 SVGAGI. The CDR3 loop reads CASRGGGSYEQYF. CDR3 coding DNA: TGTGCCAGCAGGGGCGGGGGCTCCTACGAGCAGTACTTC.

This sequence joins TRBV11-1 and TRBJ1-1; the match to TRBD1 covers 9 bases. J was trimmed by 3 bases and V by 5 bases; bases with no gene match: 7. Germline CDR1 is SGHAT and CDR2 is FQDESV (reference sequence). The CDR3 runs 15 residues. The CDR3: CASSDRDREDTEAFF. The CDR3 nucleotides are TGTGCCAGCAGCGACAGGGACAGGGAAGACACTGAAGCTTTCTTT.

The chain carries TRBV5-6 and TRBJ1-2; 7 positions agree with TRBD1. The CDR3 totals 14 residues. Trimming at V came to 0 bases and at J to 4 bases, leaving 3 bases not matched to a gene. The germline CDR1 and CDR2 sequences are SGHDT and YYEEEE. The CDR3 is CASSLGTGVYGYTF. CDR3 coding DNA: TGTGCCAGCAGCTTGGGGACAGGCGTCTATGGCTACACCTTC.

In DNA, the CDR3 is TGCGCCAGCAGCCAAGATGCGTTAACCGTCTACAATGAGCAGTTCTTC. It codes for CASSQDALTVYNEQFF. The genes are TRBV4-1 and TRBJ2-1; no reliable D call. There are 16 residues in the CDR3. Trimming removed 0 bases from V and 3 bases from J, with 12 bases in between. CDR1 MGHRA and CDR2 YSYEKL come from the germline V gene.